This T cell receptor beta chain comes out of a study of CD8 T cells in ankylosing spondylitis. TCRdb fed the 5' RACE reads into MiXCR, producing one record per CDR3 protein. The profile shows hundreds of thousands of distinct CDR3 sequences, 20% to 30% of them singletons. The CDR3 is 13 amino acids. Per germline, CDR1 MNHNS and CDR2 SASEGT. The V gene end was trimmed by 5 bases and the J gene end by 8 bases; junction bases not matched to a gene: 7. There are many counts of this clonotype. The chain links TRBV6-1 to TRBJ1-2; 8 nucleotides agree with TRBD1. Sequencing input: blood, either unsorted or a sorted T cell fraction (not recorded which). The TCR sequence derives from a male donor with ankylosing spondylitis or in good health (not recorded which). CDR3 DNA: TGTGCCAGCAGTACCCCCCGGACAGGGGGCTACACCTTC. Translated, it gives CASSTPRTGGYTF.